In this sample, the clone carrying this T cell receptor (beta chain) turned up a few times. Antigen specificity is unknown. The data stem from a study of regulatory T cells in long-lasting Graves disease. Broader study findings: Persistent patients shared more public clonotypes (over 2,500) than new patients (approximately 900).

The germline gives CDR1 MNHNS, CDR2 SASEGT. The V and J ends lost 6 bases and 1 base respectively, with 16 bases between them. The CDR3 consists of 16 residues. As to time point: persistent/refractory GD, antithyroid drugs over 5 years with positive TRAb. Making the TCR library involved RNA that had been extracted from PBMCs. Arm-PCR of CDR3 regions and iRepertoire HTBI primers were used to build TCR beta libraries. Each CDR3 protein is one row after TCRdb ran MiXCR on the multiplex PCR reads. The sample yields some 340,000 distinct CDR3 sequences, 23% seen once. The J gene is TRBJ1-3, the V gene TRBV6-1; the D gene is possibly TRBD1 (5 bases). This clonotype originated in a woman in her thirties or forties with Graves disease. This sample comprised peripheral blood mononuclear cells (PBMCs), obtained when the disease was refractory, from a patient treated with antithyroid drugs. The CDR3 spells CASSPNQGDSGNTIYF. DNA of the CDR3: TGTGCCAGCAGCCCAAACCAGGGAGATTCTGGAAACACCATATATTTT.